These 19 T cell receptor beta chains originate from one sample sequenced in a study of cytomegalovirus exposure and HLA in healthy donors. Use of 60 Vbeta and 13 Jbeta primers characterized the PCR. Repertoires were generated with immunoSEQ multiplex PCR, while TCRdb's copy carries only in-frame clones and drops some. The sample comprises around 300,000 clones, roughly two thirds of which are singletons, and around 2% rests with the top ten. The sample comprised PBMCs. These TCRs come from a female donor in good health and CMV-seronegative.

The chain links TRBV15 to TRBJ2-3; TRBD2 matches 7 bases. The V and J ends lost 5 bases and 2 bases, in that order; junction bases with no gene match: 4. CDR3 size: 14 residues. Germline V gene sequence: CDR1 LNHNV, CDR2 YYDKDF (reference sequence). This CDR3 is CATSPREITDTQYF. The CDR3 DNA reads TGTGCCACCAGCCCGCGGGAGATCACAGATACGCAGTATTTT.

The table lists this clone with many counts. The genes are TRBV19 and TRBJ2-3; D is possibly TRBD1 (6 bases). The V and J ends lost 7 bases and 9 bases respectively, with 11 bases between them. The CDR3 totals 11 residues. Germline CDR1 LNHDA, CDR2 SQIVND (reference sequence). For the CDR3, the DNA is TGTGCCAGTAAGACAGGTTTAACGCAGTATTTT. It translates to CASKTGLTQYF.

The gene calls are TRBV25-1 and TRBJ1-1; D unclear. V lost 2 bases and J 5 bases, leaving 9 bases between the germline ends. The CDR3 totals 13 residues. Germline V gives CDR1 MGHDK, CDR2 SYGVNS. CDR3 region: CASSEPGSTEAFF. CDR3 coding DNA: TGTGCCAGCAGTGAACCGGGGAGTACTGAAGCTTTCTTT.

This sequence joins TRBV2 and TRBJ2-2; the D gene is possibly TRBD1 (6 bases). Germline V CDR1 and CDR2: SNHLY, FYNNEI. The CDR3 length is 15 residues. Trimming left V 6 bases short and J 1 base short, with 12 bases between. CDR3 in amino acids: CASRGAGRNTGELFF. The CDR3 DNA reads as TGTGCCAGCAGGGGGGCAGGGAGGAACACCGGGGAGCTGTTTTTT.

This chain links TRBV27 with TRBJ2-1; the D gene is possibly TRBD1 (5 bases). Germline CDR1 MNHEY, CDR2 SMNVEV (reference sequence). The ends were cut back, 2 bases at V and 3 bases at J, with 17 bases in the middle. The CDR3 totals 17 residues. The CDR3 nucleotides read TGTGCCAGCAGTTTACGGTCAACAGGTGGAGTCTACAATGAGCAGTTCTTC. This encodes CASSLRSTGGVYNEQFF.

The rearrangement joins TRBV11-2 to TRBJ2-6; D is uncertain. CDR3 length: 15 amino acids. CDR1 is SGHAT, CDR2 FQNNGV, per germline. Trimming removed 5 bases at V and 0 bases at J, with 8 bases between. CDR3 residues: CASSRYSSGANVLTF. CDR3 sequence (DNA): TGTGCCAGCAGCCGGTACTCCTCTGGGGCCAACGTCCTGACTTTC. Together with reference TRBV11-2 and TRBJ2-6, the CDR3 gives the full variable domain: EAGVAQSPRYKIIEKRQSVAFWCNPISGHATLYWYQQILGQGPKLLIQFQNNGVVDDSQLPKDRFSAERLKGVDSTLKIQPAKLEDSAVYLCASSRYSSGANVLTFGAGSRLTVL.

CDR3 residues: CSVEGGQGANTQYF. CDR3 sequence (DNA): TGCAGCGTTGAAGGGGGGCAGGGGGCTAATACGCAGTATTTT. This rearrangement joins TRBV29-1 to TRBJ2-3, with TRBD1 matching 8 bases. The CDR3 loop spans 14 amino acids. V was clipped by 1 base and J by 7 bases; unmatched bases: 7. Germline values: CDR1 SQVTM, CDR2 ANQGSEA.

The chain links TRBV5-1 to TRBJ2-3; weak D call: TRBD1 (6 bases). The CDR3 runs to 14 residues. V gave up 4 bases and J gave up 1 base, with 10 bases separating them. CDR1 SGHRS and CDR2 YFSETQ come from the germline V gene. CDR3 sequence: CASSRDIRTDTQYF. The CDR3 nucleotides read TGCGCCAGCAGCCGGGACATTCGCACAGATACGCAGTATTTT. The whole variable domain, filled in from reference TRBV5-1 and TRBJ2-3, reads KAGVTQTPRYLIKTRGQQVTLSCSPISGHRSVSWYQQTPGQGLQFLFEYFSETQRNKGNFPGRFSGRQFSNSRSEMNVSTLELGDSALYLCASSRDIRTDTQYFGPGTRLTVL.

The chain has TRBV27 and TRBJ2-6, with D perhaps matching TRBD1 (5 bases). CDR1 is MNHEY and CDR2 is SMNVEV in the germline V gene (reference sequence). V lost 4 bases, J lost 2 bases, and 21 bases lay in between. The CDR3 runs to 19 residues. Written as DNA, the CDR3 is TGTGCCAGCAGTTCCTGGTCGGGCAGGGAAGCCCCTGGGGCCAACGTCCTGACTTTC. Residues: CASSSWSGREAPGANVLTF.

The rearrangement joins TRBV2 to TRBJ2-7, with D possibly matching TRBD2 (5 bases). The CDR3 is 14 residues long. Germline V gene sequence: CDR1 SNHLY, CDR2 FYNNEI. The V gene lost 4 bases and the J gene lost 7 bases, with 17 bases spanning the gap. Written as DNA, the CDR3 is TGTGCCAGCAGTGGCGGTGGGAGTCGTGGAGAGCAGTACTTC. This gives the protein CASSGGGSRGEQYF.

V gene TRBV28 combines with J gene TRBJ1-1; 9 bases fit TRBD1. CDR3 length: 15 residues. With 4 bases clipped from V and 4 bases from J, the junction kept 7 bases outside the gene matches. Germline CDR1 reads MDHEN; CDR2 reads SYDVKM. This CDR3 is CASSSYRGRRTEAFF. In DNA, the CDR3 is TGTGCCAGCAGTTCCTACAGGGGGCGTCGCACTGAAGCTTTCTTT.

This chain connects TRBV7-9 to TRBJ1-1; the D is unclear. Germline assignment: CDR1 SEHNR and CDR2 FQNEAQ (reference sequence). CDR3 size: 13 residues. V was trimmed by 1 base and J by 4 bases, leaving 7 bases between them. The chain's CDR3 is CASSLDGSTEAFF. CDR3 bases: TGTGCCAGCAGCTTAGATGGTAGCACTGAAGCTTTCTTT.

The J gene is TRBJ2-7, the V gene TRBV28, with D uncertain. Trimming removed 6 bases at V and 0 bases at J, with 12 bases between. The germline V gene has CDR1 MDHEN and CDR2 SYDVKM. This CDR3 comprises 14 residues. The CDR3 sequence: CASSFAWSSYEQYF. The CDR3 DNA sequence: TGTGCCAGCAGCTTTGCTTGGAGCTCCTACGAGCAGTACTTC.

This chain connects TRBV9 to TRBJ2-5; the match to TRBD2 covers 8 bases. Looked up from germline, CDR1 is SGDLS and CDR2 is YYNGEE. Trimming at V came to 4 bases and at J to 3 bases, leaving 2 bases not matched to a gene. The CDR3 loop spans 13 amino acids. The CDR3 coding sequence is TGTGCCAGCAGCTTACTAGCGGAAGAGACCCAGTACTTC. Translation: CASSLLAEETQYF.

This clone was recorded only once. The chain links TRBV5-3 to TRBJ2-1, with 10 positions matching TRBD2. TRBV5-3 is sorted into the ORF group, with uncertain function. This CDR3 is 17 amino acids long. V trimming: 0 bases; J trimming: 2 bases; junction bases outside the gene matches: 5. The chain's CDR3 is CARSLGSTSGPYNEQFF. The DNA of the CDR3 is TGTGCCAGAAGCTTGGGTTCGACTAGCGGGCCCTACAATGAGCAGTTCTTC.

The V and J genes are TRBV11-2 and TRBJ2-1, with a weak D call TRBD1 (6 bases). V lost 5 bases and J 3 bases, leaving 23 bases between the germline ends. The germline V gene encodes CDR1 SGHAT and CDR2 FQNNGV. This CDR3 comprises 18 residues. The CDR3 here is CASSAAPYRRGSYNEQFF. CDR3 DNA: TGTGCCAGCAGCGCCGCCCCTTATCGCAGGGGAAGCTACAATGAGCAGTTCTTC.

The CDR3 loop is CATSPRLAGGETQYF. CDR3 DNA sequence: TGTGCCACCAGTCCAAGACTAGCGGGGGGGGAAACCCAGTACTTC. The V and J genes are TRBV15 and TRBJ2-5; 14 bases fit TRBD2. The V segment lost 6 bases and the J segment 8 bases; nucleotides outside the gene matches: 8. Germline V gives CDR1 LNHNV, CDR2 YYDKDF (reference sequence). The CDR3 is 15 residues long.

This CDR3 reads CASSTRGQTNTEAFF. CDR3 DNA sequence: TGTGCCAGCAGCACACGAGGACAGACAAACACTGAAGCTTTCTTT. The V call is TRBV21-1, the J call TRBJ1-1; the listed D gene, TRBD1, was not tested against the DNA. TRBV21-1 is assigned pseudogene status. The CDR3 covers 15 residues.

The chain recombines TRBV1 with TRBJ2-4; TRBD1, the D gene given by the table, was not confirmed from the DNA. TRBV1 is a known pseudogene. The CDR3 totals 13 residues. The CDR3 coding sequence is TGCACCAGCAGCCCCGGGACAGGTAACATTCAGTACTTC. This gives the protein CTSSPGTGNIQYF.